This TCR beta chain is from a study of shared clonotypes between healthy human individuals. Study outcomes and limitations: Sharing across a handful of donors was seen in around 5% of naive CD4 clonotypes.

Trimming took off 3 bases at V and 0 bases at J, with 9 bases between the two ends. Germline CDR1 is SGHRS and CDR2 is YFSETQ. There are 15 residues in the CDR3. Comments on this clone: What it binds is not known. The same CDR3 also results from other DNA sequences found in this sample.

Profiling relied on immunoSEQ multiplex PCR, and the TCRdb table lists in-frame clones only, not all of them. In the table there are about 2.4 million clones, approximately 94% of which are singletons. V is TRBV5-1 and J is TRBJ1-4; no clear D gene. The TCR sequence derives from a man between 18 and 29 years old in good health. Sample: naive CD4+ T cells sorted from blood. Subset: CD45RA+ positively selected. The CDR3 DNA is TGCGCCAGCAGCTCCGGGAGAACAACTAATGAAAAACTGTTTTTT. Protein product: CASSSGRTTNEKLFF.